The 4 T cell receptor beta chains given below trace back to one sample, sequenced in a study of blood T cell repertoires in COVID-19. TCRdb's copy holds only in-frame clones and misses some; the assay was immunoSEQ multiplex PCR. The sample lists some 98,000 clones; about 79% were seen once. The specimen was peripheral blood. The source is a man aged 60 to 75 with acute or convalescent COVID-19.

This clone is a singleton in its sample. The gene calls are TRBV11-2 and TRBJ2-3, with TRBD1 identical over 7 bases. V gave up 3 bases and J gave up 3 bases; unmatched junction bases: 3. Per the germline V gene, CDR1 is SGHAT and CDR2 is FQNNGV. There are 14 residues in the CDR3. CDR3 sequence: CASSFYRGTDTQYF. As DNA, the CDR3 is TGTGCCAGCAGCTTCTACAGGGGTACAGATACGCAGTATTTT.

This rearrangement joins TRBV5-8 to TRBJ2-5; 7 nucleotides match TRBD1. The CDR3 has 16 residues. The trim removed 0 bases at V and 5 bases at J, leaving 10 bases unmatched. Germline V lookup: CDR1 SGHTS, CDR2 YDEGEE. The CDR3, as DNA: TGTGCCAGCAGCTTGGGGGACAGACACCTCCAGGAGACCCAGTACTTC. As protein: CASSLGDRHLQETQYF.

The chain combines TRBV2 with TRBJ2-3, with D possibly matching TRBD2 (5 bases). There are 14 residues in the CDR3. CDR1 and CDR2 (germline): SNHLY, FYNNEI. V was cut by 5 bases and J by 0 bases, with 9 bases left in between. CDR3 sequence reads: CASSKSGSTDTQYF. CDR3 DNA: TGTGCCAGCAGTAAAAGCGGAAGCACAGATACGCAGTATTTT.

Written as DNA, the CDR3 is TGCGCCAGCAGTAGGACAGGCCCCTCTGTCGGCTACACCTTC. This gives the protein CASSRTGPSVGYTF. The chain carries TRBV5-1 and TRBJ1-2, with 7 positions matching TRBD1. Losses at the gene ends were 5 bases for V and 8 bases for J; bases not matched to a gene: 12. Per germline, CDR1 SGHRS and CDR2 YFSETQ. The CDR3 has 14 residues. The variable domain in full, completed from reference TRBV5-1 and TRBJ1-2, reads KAGVTQTPRYLIKTRGQQVTLSCSPISGHRSVSWYQQTPGQGLQFLFEYFSETQRNKGNFPGRFSGRQFSNSRSEMNVSTLELGDSALYLCASSRTGPSVGYTFGSGTRLTVV.